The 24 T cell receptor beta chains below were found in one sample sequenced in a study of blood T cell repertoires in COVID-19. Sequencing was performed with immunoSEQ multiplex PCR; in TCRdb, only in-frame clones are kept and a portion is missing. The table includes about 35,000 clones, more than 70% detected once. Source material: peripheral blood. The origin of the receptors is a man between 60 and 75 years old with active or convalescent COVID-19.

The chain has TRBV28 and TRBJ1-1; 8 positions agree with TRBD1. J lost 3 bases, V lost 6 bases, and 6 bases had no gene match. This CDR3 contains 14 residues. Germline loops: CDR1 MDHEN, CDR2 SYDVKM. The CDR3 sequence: CASRRGQGDTEAFF. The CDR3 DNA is TGTGCCAGCAGACGTGGACAGGGAGACACTGAAGCTTTCTTT. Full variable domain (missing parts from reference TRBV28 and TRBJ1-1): DVKVTQSSRYLVKRTGEKVFLECVQDMDHENMFWYRQDPGLGLRLIYFSYDVKMKEKGDIPEGYSVSREKKERFSLILESASTNQTSMYLCASRRGQGDTEAFFGQGTRLTVV.

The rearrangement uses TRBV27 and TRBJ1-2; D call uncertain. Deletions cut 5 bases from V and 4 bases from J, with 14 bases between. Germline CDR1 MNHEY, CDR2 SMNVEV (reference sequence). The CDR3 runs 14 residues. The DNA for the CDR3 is TGTGCCAGCAGTCCTTCTTACGGGAGCTATGGCTACACCTTC. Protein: CASSPSYGSYGYTF.

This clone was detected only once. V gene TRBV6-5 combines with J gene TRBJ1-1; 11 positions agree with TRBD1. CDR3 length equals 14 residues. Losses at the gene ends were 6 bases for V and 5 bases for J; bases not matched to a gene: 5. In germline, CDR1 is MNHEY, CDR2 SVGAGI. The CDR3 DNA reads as TGTGCCAGCAGGCCGGGACAGGGGGGTACTGAAGCTTTCTTT. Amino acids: CASRPGQGGTEAFF.

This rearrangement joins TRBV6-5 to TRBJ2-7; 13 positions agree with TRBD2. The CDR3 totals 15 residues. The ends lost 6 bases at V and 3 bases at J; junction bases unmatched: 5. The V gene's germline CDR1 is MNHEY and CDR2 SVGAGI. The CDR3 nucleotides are TGTGCCAGCAGAGACGGGACTAGCGGGAACTACGAGCAGTACGTC. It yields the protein CASRDGTSGNYEQYV.

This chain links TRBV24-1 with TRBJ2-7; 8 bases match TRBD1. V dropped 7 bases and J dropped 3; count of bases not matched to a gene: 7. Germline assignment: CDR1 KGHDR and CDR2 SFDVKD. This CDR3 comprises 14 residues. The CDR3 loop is CATSGQGRGYEQYV. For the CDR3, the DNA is TGTGCCACCAGCGGACAGGGTAGGGGCTACGAGCAGTACGTC.

The CDR3 sequence: CASSEGGGQGRNEQFF. CDR3 nucleotide sequence: TGTGCCAGCAGTGAAGGGGGTGGGCAGGGCCGCAATGAGCAGTTCTTC. The gene calls are TRBV2 and TRBJ2-1, with a tentative D call TRBD1 (5 bases). Germline V gene data show CDR1 as SNHLY and CDR2 as FYNNEI. V gave up 1 base and J gave up 6 bases, with 16 bases separating them. This CDR3 is 16 amino acids long.

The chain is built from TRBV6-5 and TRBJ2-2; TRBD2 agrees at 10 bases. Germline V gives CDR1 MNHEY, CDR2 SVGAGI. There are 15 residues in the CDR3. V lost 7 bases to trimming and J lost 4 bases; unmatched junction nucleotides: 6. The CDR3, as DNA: TGTGCCAGCAACCGAGCGGGAGGGAGCACCGGGGAGCTGTTTTTT. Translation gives CASNRAGGSTGELFF.

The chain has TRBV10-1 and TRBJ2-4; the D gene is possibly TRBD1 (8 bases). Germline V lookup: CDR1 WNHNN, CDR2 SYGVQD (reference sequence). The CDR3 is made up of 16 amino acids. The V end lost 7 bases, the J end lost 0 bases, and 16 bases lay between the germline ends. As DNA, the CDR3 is TGCGCCAGCACGGGAGGACAGGGAATAGCCAAAAACATTCAGTACTTC. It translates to CASTGGQGIAKNIQYF.

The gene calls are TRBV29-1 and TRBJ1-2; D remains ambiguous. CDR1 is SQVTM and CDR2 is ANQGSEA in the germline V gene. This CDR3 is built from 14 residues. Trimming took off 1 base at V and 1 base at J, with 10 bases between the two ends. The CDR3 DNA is TGCAGCGTTGAAGGGTGGGGAGATAACTATGGCTACACCTTC. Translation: CSVEGWGDNYGYTF.

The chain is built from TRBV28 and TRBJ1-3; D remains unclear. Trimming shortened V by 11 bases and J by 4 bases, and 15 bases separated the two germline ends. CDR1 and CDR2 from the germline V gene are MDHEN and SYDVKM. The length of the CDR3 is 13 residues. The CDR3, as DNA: TGTGCCGGCGAGTCGCGGGTCGGAAACACCATATATTTT. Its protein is CAGESRVGNTIYF.

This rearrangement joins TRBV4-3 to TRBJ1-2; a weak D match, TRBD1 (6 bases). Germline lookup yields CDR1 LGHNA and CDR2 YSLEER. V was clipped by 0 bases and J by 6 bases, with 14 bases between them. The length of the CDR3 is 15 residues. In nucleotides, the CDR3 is TGCGCCAGCAGCCAAGATTTTAGGGCAGGGGATGGCTACACCTTC. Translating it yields CASSQDFRAGDGYTF.

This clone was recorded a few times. This CDR3 reads CSVEIRGRIENGYTF. As DNA, the CDR3 is TGCAGCGTCGAAATCAGGGGGCGGATCGAGAATGGCTACACCTTC. This sequence joins TRBV29-1 and TRBJ1-2, with TRBD1 matching over 8 bases. The CDR3 contains 15 residues. Unmatched junction bases numbered 15, after V lost 6 bases and J lost 6 bases. Germline CDR1 reads SQVTM; CDR2 reads ANQGSEA.

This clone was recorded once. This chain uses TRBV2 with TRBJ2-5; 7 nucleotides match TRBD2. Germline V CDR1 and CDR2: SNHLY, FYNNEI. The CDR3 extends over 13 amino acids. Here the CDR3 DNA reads TGTGGGGTAGCGGGTATGTTCCAAGAGACCCAGTACTTC. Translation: CGVAGMFQETQYF.

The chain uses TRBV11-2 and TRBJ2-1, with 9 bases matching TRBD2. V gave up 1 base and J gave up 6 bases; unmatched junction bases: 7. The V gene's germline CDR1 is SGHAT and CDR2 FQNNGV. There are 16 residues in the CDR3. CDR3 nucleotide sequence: TGTGCCAGCAGCTTAGGCGCGGGAGGGTGGGGCAATGAGCAGTTCTTC. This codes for CASSLGAGGWGNEQFF.

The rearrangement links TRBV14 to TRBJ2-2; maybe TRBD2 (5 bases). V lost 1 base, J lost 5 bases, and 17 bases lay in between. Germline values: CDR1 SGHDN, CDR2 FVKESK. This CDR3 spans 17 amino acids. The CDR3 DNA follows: TGTGCCAGCAGCCAAGGGACTTCGAGAGGCTTTACCGGGGAGCTGTTTTTT. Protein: CASSQGTSRGFTGELFF.

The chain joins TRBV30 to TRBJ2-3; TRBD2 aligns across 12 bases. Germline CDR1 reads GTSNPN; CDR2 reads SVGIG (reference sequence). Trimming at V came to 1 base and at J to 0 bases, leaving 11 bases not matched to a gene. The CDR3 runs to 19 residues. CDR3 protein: CAWSAPGTSGLSSTDTQYF. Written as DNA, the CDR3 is TGTGCCTGGAGTGCGCCCGGGACTAGCGGGTTATCTAGCACAGATACGCAGTATTTT.

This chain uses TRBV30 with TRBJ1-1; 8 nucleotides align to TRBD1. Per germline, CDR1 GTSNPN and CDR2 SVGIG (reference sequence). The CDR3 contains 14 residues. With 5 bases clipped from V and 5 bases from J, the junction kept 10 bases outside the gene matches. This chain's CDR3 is CAWEFGTGKTEAFF. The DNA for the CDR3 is TGTGCCTGGGAGTTCGGGACAGGAAAGACTGAAGCTTTCTTT.

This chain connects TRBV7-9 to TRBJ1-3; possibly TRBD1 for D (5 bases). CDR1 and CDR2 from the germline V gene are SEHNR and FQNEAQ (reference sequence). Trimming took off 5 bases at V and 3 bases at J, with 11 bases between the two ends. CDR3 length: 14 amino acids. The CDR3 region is CASSVVGVGNTIYF. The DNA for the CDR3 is TGTGCCAGCAGCGTCGTAGGGGTTGGAAACACCATATATTTT.

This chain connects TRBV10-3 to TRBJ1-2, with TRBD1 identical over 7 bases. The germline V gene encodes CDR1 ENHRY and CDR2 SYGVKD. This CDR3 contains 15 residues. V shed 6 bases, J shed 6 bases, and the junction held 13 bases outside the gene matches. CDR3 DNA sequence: TGTGCCATCAGCCATACCGGTCTCCAGGGGGATGGCTACACCTTC. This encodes CAISHTGLQGDGYTF.

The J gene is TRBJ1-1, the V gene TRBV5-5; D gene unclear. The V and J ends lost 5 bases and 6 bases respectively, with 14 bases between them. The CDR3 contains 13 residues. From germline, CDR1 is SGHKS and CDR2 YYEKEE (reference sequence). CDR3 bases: TGTGCCAGCAGTTACGACCCAGGTTCTGAAGCTTTCTTT. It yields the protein CASSYDPGSEAFF.

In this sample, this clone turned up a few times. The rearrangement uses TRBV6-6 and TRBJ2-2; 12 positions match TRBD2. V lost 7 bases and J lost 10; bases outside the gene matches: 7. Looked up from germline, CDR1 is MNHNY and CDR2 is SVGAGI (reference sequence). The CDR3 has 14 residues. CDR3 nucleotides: TGTGCCAGCAACCCCGGACTAGCGGGACTGGAGCTGTTTTTT. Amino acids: CASNPGLAGLELFF.

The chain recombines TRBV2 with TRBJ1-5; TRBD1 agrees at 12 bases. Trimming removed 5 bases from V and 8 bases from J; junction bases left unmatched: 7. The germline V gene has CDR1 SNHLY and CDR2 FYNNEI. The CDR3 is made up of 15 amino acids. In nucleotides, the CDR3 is TGTGCCAGCAGTCAGGGGACAGGGGGCATTAAGCCCCAGCATTTT. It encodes CASSQGTGGIKPQHF.

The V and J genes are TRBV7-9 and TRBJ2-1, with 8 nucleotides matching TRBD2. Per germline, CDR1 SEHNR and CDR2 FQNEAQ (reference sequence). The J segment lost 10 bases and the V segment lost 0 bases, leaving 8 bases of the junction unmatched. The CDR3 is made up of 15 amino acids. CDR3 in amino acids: CASSLALSGSGEQFF. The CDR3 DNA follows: TGTGCCAGCAGCTTAGCGCTGAGCGGGAGCGGGGAGCAGTTCTTC.

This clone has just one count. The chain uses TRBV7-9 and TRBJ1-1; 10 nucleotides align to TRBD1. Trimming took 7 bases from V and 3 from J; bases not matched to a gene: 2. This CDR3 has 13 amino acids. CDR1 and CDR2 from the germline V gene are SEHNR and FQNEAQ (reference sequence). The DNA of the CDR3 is TGTGCCAGCATCGGACAGGGGGACACTGAAGCTTTCTTT. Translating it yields CASIGQGDTEAFF.